This T cell receptor (beta chain) was identified in a study of shared clonotypes between healthy human individuals. Naivety among CD8 cells was defined by CD45RO negativity and positive CCR7 selection, thereby excluding terminally differentiated effector memory CD45RA+ cells. Findings and caveats of the study: The study's rarefaction showed incomplete sorted-subset sequencing despite large depth.

Of note for this clone: What it binds is unknown. This sample also contains other DNA sequences that code for the same CDR3.

Original processing methods: ImmunoSEQ junction-only sequences lacked quality scores, so their filtering differed. Clones were sequenced by immunoSEQ multiplex PCR, and TCRdb holds only the in-frame ones, with some missing. Clonal size and the V and J genes are those of that table, whereas D and trimming came from the DNA. The sample carries about 680,000 clones, approximately 90% recorded once. Sequencing was performed on naive CD8+ T cells sorted from blood. This receptor was taken from a man aged 30-40 years in good health.

In DNA form, the CDR3 reads TGTGCCAGCAGTTTATCGACTAGCGGGAGGTACGAGCAGTACTTC. It specifies CASSLSTSGRYEQYF. The rearrangement uses TRBV27 and TRBJ2-7; the match to TRBD2 covers 13 bases. CDR1 and CDR2 (germline): MNHEY, SMNVEV (reference sequence). V lost 0 bases, J lost 4 bases, and 0 bases stayed unmatched. This CDR3 has 15 amino acids.